The 21 T cell receptor beta chains presented below share a single source sample, sequenced in a study of blood T cell repertoires in COVID-19. Data came from immunoSEQ multiplex PCR; TCRdb stores just in-frame clones and leaves some out. The profile shows 300,000 to 350,000 clones, around 92% of them singletons. The sequencing input was PBMCs or T cells enriched from blood (not recorded which). The receptors come from a woman under 40 who had recovered from COVID-19.

V and J are TRBV19 and TRBJ1-5; D remains ambiguous. CDR1 and CDR2 (germline): LNHDA, SQIVND (reference sequence). Trimming shortened V by 4 bases and J by 5 bases, and 9 bases separated the two germline ends. CDR3 length equals 13 residues. The CDR3 nucleotides read TGTGCCAGTAGTAGTCAGAAAGATCAGCCCCAGCATTTT. Its translation: CASSSQKDQPQHF.

This clone was detected once. The chain carries TRBV9 and TRBJ2-6, with no clear D. CDR1 is SGDLS, CDR2 YYNGEE, per germline. This CDR3 region has 12 residues. Trimming took off 8 bases at V and 6 bases at J, with 9 bases between the two ends. CDR3 nucleotide sequence: TGTGCCAGTGTAAATGTGGCCAACGTCCTGACTTTC. Amino acids: CASVNVANVLTF. The entire variable domain, with the rest obtained from reference TRBV9 and TRBJ2-6, is as follows: DSGVTQTPKHLITATGQRVTLRCSPRSGDLSVYWYQQSLDQGLQFLIQYYNGEERAKGNILERFSAQQFPDLHSELNLSSLELGDSALYFCASVNVANVLTFGAGSRLTVL.

This clone appeared once. This chain links TRBV27 with TRBJ2-5; 10 bases are shared with TRBD1. The V segment lost 2 bases and the J segment 5 bases; nucleotides outside the gene matches: 5. The CDR3 is 15 amino acids. CDR1 and CDR2 (germline): MNHEY, SMNVEV (reference sequence). CDR3 nucleotide sequence: TGTGCCAGCAGTTTAAACCGACAGGGGGCGGAGACCCAGTACTTC. Its protein product is CASSLNRQGAETQYF.

In this sample, this clone turned up a few times. The V gene is TRBV7-2, the J gene TRBJ2-7; no clear D. V lost 6 bases, J lost 2 bases, and 8 bases lay in between. This CDR3 has 12 amino acids. Germline V gene lookup returns CDR1 SGHTA and CDR2 FQGNSA. CDR3 region: CASSTQTYEQYF. The CDR3 region has the DNA TGTGCCAGCAGTACCCAGACCTACGAGCAGTACTTC. Together with reference TRBV7-2 and TRBJ2-7, the CDR3 gives the full variable domain: GAGVSQSPSNKVTEKGKDVELRCDPISGHTALYWYRQSLGQGLEFLIYFQGNSAPDKSGLPSDRFSAERTGGSVSTLTIQRTQQEDSAVYLCASSTQTYEQYFGPGTRLTVT.

The chain recombines TRBV30 with TRBJ1-2; a possible D gene is TRBD1 (6 bases). Germline assignment: CDR1 GTSNPN and CDR2 SVGIG (reference sequence). With 3 bases removed from V and 6 bases from J, the gap between germline ends came to 17 bases. The CDR3 runs 14 residues. The CDR3 coding sequence is TGTGCCTGGAGGGAGGTACAGGGTTTTCATGGCTACACCTTC. This translates into CAWREVQGFHGYTF.

As DNA, the CDR3 is TGTGCCAGCTCACCCGACAGGAGTCGGGTCTATGGCTACACCTTC. Translation gives CASSPDRSRVYGYTF. The chain uses TRBV18 and TRBJ1-2; perhaps TRBD1 as D (6 bases). Trimming took 3 bases from V and 4 from J, leaving 15 bases between them. CDR1 is KGHSH, CDR2 LQKENI, per germline. The CDR3 totals 15 residues.

The chain is built from TRBV5-1 and TRBJ2-3; TRBD1 might be the D (6 bases). Germline V lookup: CDR1 SGHRS, CDR2 YFSETQ. This CDR3 contains 15 residues. Trimming stripped 2 bases from V and 2 bases from J, with 12 bases between. As DNA, the CDR3 is TGCGCCAGCAGCTTTTATCAGGGGACCACAGATACGCAGTATTTT. Translating gives CASSFYQGTTDTQYF.

The chain is built from TRBV19 and TRBJ2-2, with D uncertain. From germline, CDR1 is LNHDA and CDR2 SQIVND (reference sequence). V dropped 9 bases and J dropped 2 bases, with 16 bases sitting between them. CDR3 length: 15 residues. The CDR3, as DNA: TGTGCCAGCCGCCACAGTAGACCTAACACCGGGGAGCTGTTTTTT. Amino acid sequence: CASRHSRPNTGELFF.

J is TRBJ2-3 and V is TRBV7-9; 7 positions agree with TRBD1. Trimming at V came to 2 bases and at J to 2 bases, leaving 4 bases not matched to a gene. CDR3 length equals 15 residues. From germline, CDR1 is SEHNR and CDR2 FQNEAQ (reference sequence). The CDR3 region is CASSLLGQNTDTQYF. The CDR3 bases are TGTGCCAGCAGCTTACTGGGACAGAACACAGATACGCAGTATTTT.

This clone was recorded once. This chain links TRBV5-1 with TRBJ2-2, with D tentatively TRBD2 (6 bases). V was clipped by 3 bases and J by 3 bases, with 27 bases between them. CDR3 length equals 20 residues. Germline V gene data show CDR1 as SGHRS and CDR2 as YFSETQ. The DNA of the CDR3 is TGCGCCAGCAGCTGGGAACCGGGACTCCTTAATCCATTTGACACCGGGGAGCTGTTTTTT. Protein sequence: CASSWEPGLLNPFDTGELFF.

This chain uses TRBV11-2 with TRBJ2-5, with 11 bases matching TRBD2. The CDR3 runs to 15 residues. Germline lookup yields CDR1 SGHAT and CDR2 FQNNGV. The J segment lost 4 bases and the V segment lost 4 bases, leaving 5 bases of the junction unmatched. CDR3 bases: TGTGCCAGCAGCTCCCGTAGCGGGGGGGGAGAGACCCAGTACTTC. Translated: CASSSRSGGGETQYF.

V and J are TRBV18 and TRBJ2-3; TRBD2 aligns across 8 bases. Germline lookup yields CDR1 KGHSH and CDR2 LQKENI. V lost 6 bases, J lost 3 bases, and 8 bases stayed unmatched. CDR3 size: 15 residues. CDR3 coding DNA: TGTGCCAGCTCCATCGGGGGGGCAGGAACAGATACGCAGTATTTT. Its translation: CASSIGGAGTDTQYF.

This clone was counted only a few times. This rearrangement joins TRBV18 to TRBJ1-3; D is ambiguous. The CDR3 runs to 17 residues. Germline V gene lookup returns CDR1 KGHSH and CDR2 LQKENI. V was cut by 4 bases and J by 8 bases, with 24 bases left in between. The CDR3 loop is CASSRLAATSRVDTIYF. CDR3 in DNA: TGTGCCAGCTCACGACTGGCGGCTACTTCACGGGTCGACACCATATATTTT.

This clone occurred once. The rearrangement uses TRBV28 and TRBJ2-2, with 14 bases aligning to TRBD2. Germline V gene data show CDR1 as MDHEN and CDR2 as SYDVKM. V lost 8 bases and J lost 7; bases outside the gene matches: 6. The CDR3 is 15 residues long. The CDR3 loop reads CASLGLAGDSGELFF. CDR3 DNA sequence: TGTGCCAGCCTGGGACTAGCGGGAGATAGCGGGGAGCTGTTTTTT.

The chain combines TRBV7-2 with TRBJ2-6; D unclear. There are 16 residues in the CDR3. Per the germline V gene, CDR1 is SGHTA and CDR2 is FQGNSA. The germline V and J ends were trimmed by 1 base and 3 bases, with 10 bases remaining between them. CDR3 sequence reads: CASSLVISNGANVLTF. The CDR3 coding sequence is TGTGCCAGCAGCTTAGTTATATCTAATGGGGCCAACGTCCTGACTTTC.

This rearrangement joins TRBV5-1 to TRBJ1-4, with 10 bases identical to TRBD1. V gave up 0 bases and J gave up 3 bases; unmatched junction bases: 2. This CDR3 has 16 amino acids. Germline CDR1 and CDR2: SGHRS and YFSETQ. CDR3 in DNA: TGCGCCAGCAGCTTGGCCGGACAGGGGGCTAATGAAAAACTGTTTTTT. This translates into CASSLAGQGANEKLFF.

This chain joins TRBV30 and TRBJ2-1, with 9 bases identical to TRBD2. Germline V gene data show CDR1 as GTSNPN and CDR2 as SVGIG (reference sequence). CDR3 size: 16 residues. V dropped 2 bases and J dropped 4; count of bases not matched to a gene: 9. CDR3: CAWSRPSSGTYNEQFF. The CDR3, as DNA: TGTGCCTGGAGTCGCCCCTCTAGCGGGACTTACAATGAGCAGTTCTTC.

CDR3 loop: CASSLALVLGSTGGTLNYGYTF. The CDR3 DNA sequence: TGCGCCAGCAGCTTGGCCTTAGTTCTTGGATCGACAGGGGGTACTCTTAACTATGGCTACACCTTC. The rearrangement links TRBV5-1 to TRBJ1-2, with 9 nucleotides matching TRBD1. The CDR3 covers 22 residues. After removal of 0 bases from V and 1 base from J, the junction contained 22 bases not matched to a gene. Germline CDR1 SGHRS, CDR2 YFSETQ.

J is TRBJ1-2 and V is TRBV9, with TRBD1 matching over 9 bases. CDR3 size: 15 residues. With V trimmed by 4 bases and J by 1 base, 5 bases remained unmatched. The germline V gene encodes CDR1 SGDLS and CDR2 YYNGEE. CDR3 bases: TGTGCCAGCAGCATTGGGACAGGGTTTAACTATGGCTACACCTTC. Amino acid sequence: CASSIGTGFNYGYTF.

This clone has only one observation. The chain carries TRBV3-1 (or the pseudogene TRBV3-2) and TRBJ2-7; 9 bases fit TRBD2. The V segment lost 0 bases and the J segment 5 bases; nucleotides outside the gene matches: 14. From germline, CDR1 is LGHDT and CDR2 YNNKEL (reference sequence). The CDR3 has 18 amino acids. The CDR3 DNA reads as TGTGCCAGCAGCCAAGAATTCCCTAGCGGGAATCCCTGGGACGAGCAGTACTTC. Amino acids: CASSQEFPSGNPWDEQYF.

This chain joins TRBV5-1 and TRBJ1-2; 7 nucleotides match TRBD1. V gave up 0 bases and J gave up 2 bases; unmatched junction bases: 7. Per germline, CDR1 SGHRS and CDR2 YFSETQ. The CDR3 is 16 amino acids. CDR3 amino acids: CASSLAGGRGNYGYTF. The CDR3 nucleotides are TGCGCCAGCAGCTTGGCCGGGGGCAGGGGGAACTATGGCTACACCTTC.